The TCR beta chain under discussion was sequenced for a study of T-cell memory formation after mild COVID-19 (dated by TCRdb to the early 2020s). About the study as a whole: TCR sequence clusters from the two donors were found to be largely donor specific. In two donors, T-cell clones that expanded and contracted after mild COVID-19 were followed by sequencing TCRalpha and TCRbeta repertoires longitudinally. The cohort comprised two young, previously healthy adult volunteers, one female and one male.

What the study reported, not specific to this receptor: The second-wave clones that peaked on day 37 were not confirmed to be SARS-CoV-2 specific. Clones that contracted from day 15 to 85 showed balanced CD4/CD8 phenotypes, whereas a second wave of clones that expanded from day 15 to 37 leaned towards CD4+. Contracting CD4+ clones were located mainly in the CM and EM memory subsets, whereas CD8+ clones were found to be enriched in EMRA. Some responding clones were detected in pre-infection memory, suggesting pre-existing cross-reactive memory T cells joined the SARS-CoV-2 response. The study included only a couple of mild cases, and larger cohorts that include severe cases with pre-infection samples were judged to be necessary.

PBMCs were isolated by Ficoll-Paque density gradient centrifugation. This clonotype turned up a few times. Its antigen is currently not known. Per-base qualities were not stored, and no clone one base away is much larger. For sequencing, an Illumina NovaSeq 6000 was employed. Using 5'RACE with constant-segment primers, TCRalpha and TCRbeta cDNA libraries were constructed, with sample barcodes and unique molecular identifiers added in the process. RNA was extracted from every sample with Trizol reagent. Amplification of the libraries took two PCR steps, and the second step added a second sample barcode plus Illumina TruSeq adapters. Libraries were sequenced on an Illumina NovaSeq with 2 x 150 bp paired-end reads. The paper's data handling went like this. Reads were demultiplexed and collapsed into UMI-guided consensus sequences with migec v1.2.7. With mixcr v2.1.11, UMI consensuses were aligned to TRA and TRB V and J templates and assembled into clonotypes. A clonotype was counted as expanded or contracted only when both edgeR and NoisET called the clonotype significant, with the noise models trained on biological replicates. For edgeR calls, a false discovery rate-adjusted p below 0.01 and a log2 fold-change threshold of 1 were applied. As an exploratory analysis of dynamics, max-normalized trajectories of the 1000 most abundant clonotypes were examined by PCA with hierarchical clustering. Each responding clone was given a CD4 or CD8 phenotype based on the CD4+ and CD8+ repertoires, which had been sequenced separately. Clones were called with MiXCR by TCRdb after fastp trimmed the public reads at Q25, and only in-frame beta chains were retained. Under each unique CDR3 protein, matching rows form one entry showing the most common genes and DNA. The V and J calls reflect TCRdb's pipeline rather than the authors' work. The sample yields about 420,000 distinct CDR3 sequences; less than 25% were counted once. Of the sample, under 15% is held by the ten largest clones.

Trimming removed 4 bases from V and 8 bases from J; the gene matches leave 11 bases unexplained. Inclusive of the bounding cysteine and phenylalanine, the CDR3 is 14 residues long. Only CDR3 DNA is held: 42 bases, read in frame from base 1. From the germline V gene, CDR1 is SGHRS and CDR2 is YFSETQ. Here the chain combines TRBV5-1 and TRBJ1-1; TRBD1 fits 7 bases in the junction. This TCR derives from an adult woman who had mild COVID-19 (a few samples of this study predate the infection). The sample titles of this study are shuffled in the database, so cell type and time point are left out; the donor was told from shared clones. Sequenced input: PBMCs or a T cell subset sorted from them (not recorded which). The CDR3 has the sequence CASSIRQGSTEAFF. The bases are TGCGCCAGCAGCATACGACAGGGAAGTACGGAAGCTTTCTTT.